Listed below are T cell receptor beta chains from one sample, sequenced in a study of shared clonotypes between healthy human individuals. The protocol was immunoSEQ multiplex PCR, while the TCRdb copy is restricted to in-frame clones and leaves out a portion. The sample yields about 470,000 clones, around 75% seen once. Sequenced: PBMCs. These receptors originate from a woman aged 40-49 years in good health. Some clones in this sample may be carry-over from other donors' samples. The CDR3 runs from the conserved cysteine through the conserved F or W. D genes are given only for firm matches. The size of a clone is reported for some rows only, either as once, few or many, or as a class for expanded clones.

D gene,clone size,V gene,J gene,CDR3 DNA,CDR3 protein
.,.,TRBV29-1,TRBJ1-1,TGCAGCGTTGAACTGGGTGGGGACACTGAAGCTTTCTTT,CSVELGGDTEAFF
TRBD1,.,TRBV5-6,TRBJ2-1,TGTGCCAGCAGCCCAAACAGGGGGAATGCCTACAATGAGCAGTTCTTC,CASSPNRGNAYNEQFF
TRBD1,.,TRBV7-8,TRBJ2-7,TGTGCCAGCAGCCCGAGACAGGGGAGGATAGGCGAGCAGTACTTC,CASSPRQGRIGEQYF
.,.,TRBV7-7,TRBJ2-3,TGTGCCAGCAGCTCCGAGCCGCCCGGAAGTAGAGGAGATACGCAGTATTTT,CASSSEPPGSRGDTQYF
TRBD2,.,TRBV28,TRBJ2-3,TGTGCCAGCAGTTCTAGCGGGGCCACAGATACGCAGTATTTT,CASSSSGATDTQYF
.,.,TRBV9,TRBJ1-2,TGTGCCAGCAGCCACCACCCCGCCCCCACGGACAGAAACTATGGCTACACCTTC,CASSHHPAPTDRNYGYTF
.,.,TRBV7-7,TRBJ2-7,TGTGCTAGCACCGTGCGGGGTTTCGACGAGCAGTACTTC,CASTVRGFDEQYF
TRBD1,.,TRBV9,TRBJ1-2,TGTGCCAGCAGCGGTACAGGGACAGTCGGAATTTATGGCTACACCTTC,CASSGTGTVGIYGYTF
.,.,TRBV5-8,TRBJ1-4,TGTGCCAGCAGCGGCGGGCCTAATGAAAAACTGTTTTTT,CASSGGPNEKLFF
.,.,TRBV28,TRBJ1-1,TGTGCCAGCAGCCGGGGGCTCATGAACACTGAAGCTTTCTTT,CASSRGLMNTEAFF
.,.,TRBV4-3,TRBJ2-1,TGCGCCAGCAGCCAAACATACTCTAGCGCATACAATGAGCAGTTCTTC,CASSQTYSSAYNEQFF
TRBD2,.,TRBV5-1,TRBJ2-1,TGCGCCAGCAGCTTGGGGGGACTAGGTAATGAGCAGTTCTTC,CASSLGGLGNEQFF
TRBD2,.,TRBV7-7,TRBJ2-2,TGTGCTAGCAGAAGAGGGACTAGCGGGAACACCGGGGAGCTGTTTTTT,CASRRGTSGNTGELFF
.,.,TRBV19,TRBJ2-1,TGTGCCGTGGGGGAATACAATGAGCAGTTCTTC,CAVGEYNEQFF
.,.,TRBV4-3,TRBJ2-6,TGCGCCAGCAGCCAAGTGGTGGGCTCTGGGGCCAACGTCCTGACTTTC,CASSQVVGSGANVLTF
TRBD1,.,TRBV25-1,TRBJ2-7,TGTGCCAGCAGTGAGCGGGACAGGTACGAGCAGTACTTC,CASSERDRYEQYF
.,.,TRBV6-6,TRBJ2-1,TGTGCCAGCATACCCAGACTGGCCCCCTACAATGAGCAGTTCTTC,CASIPRLAPYNEQFF
.,.,TRBV7-3,TRBJ2-2,TGTGCCAGCAGCGACCAAGCGGTACTCAACACCGGGGAGCTGTTTTTT,CASSDQAVLNTGELFF
.,few,TRBV4-1,TRBJ1-5,TGCGCCAGCAGCCAAGACAGGGCGAATCAGCCCCAGCATTTT,CASSQDRANQPQHF
.,.,TRBV7-9,TRBJ1-2,TGTGCCAGCAGCTTAGGGAACGGCTACACCTTC,CASSLGNGYTF
.,.,TRBV4-1,TRBJ2-7,TGCGCCAGCAGCCCTCCTGCCGGCGAGCAGTACTTC,CASSPPAGEQYF
TRBD1,.,TRBV4-3,TRBJ1-1,TGCGCCAGCAGCAAACGACAGGGGTTGAGGACTGAAGCTTTCTTT,CASSKRQGLRTEAFF
TRBD2,.,TRBV9,TRBJ2-2,TGTGCCAGCAGCGTAGCGAGACTAGCGACCACCGGGGAGCTGTTTTTT,CASSVARLATTGELFF
.,.,TRBV5-4,TRBJ1-2,TGTGCCAGCAGCTTGGTGGGCGGGGAATATGGCTACACCTTC,CASSLVGGEYGYTF
.,few,TRBV6-6,TRBJ1-2,TGTGCCAGCAGCCCGTCGTCCGTAAACTATGGCTACACCTTC,CASSPSSVNYGYTF
.,.,TRBV5-6,TRBJ2-5,TGTGCCAGCAGCGTGCAGGGTAGGGGCCAAGAGACCCAGTACTTC,CASSVQGRGQETQYF
TRBD2,.,TRBV5-4,TRBJ2-7,TGTGCCAGCAGCTTGAAACTAGCGGGAGTCGACGAGCAGTACTTC,CASSLKLAGVDEQYF
.,.,TRBV6-1,TRBJ1-2,TGTGCCAGCAGTGAAGCGGGTGGGGTGTATGGCTACACCTTC,CASSEAGGVYGYTF
.,.,TRBV10-3,TRBJ1-2,TGTGCCATCAGTGACAGTTATGGCTACACCTTC,CAISDSYGYTF
TRBD2,.,TRBV2,TRBJ2-7,TGTGCCAGCACACTCCAGACGGGCCGGGGGGGTGAGCAGTACTTC,CASTLQTGRGGEQYF
.,few,TRBV18,TRBJ2-7,TGTGCCAGCTCACCGGACAGCTACGAGCAGTACTTC,CASSPDSYEQYF
.,.,TRBV2,TRBJ2-7,TGTGCCAGCAGGGTGTGGGACTTACCCTCCTACGAGCAGTACTTC,CASRVWDLPSYEQYF
.,.,TRBV30,TRBJ2-7,TGTGCCTGGAGTGACTACGAGCAGTACTTC,CAWSDYEQYF
TRBD1,.,TRBV5-8,TRBJ1-2,TGTGCCAGCAGCCCGTGGACAGGGGCGGATGGCTACACCTTC,CASSPWTGADGYTF
.,.,TRBV5-5,TRBJ1-5,TGTGCCAGCAGCTTGGGTCAGACGCTGAATCAGCCCCAGCATTTT,CASSLGQTLNQPQHF
.,.,TRBV13,TRBJ2-2,TGTGCCAGCAGCTTTACCGGGGAGCTGTTTTTT,CASSFTGELFF
.,.,TRBV18,TRBJ2-1,TGTGCCAGCTCACGCCCGGCAGGGGCCTACAATGAGCAGTTCTTC,CASSRPAGAYNEQFF
.,.,TRBV10-3,TRBJ1-3,TGTGCCATCAGTGAGGGGTCAGTCACGCGGGGCCGCGGAAACACCATATATTTT,CAISEGSVTRGRGNTIYF
.,.,TRBV19,TRBJ2-3,TGTGCCAGTAGCCGACAGCGCACAGATACGCAGTATTTT,CASSRQRTDTQYF
.,few,TRBV10-1,TRBJ2-2,TGCGCCAGCAGTGAGTCGATGTATGGGGAGCTGTTTTTT,CASSESMYGELFF
TRBD1,.,TRBV29-1,TRBJ2-3,TGCAGCGTTGTCCTGGGACAGGGTGTTGGTACGCAGTATTTT,CSVVLGQGVGTQYF
.,few,TRBV10-3,TRBJ2-2,TGTGCCATCAGTGAAGGGCTACCACCCAGCACCGGGGAGCTGTTTTTT,CAISEGLPPSTGELFF
TRBD1,.,TRBV5-6,TRBJ2-7,TGTGCCAGCAGCGGAATACAGGGGTCGGCGGTCTACGAGCAGTACTTC,CASSGIQGSAVYEQYF
TRBD1,.,TRBV27,TRBJ1-6,TGTGCCAGCAGTTTCAGGGGGACGAATTCACCCCTCCACTTT,CASSFRGTNSPLHF
.,.,TRBV5-1,TRBJ2-1,TGCGCCAGCAGCTTGTCTTCTTCGGGCGTGGTCTACAATGAGCAGTTCTTC,CASSLSSSGVVYNEQFF
.,once,TRBV28,TRBJ2-7,TGTGCCAGCAGCATAGGGGTCTCCTACGAGCAGTACTTC,CASSIGVSYEQYF
.,few,TRBV4-1,TRBJ2-2,TGCGCCAGCAGCCAAGAACGAGCTAGGGAGCTGTTTTTT,CASSQERARELFF
TRBD2,.,TRBV20-1,TRBJ2-1,TGCAGTGCTAGAGATGGACTAGCCAAGTTCTTC,CSARDGLAKFF
TRBD2,.,TRBV7-3,TRBJ2-2,TGTGCCAGCAGTCCCGGACTAGCGGGATCCGGGGAGCTGTTTTTT,CASSPGLAGSGELFF
.,.,TRBV5-1,TRBJ2-7,TGCGCCAGCAGCTTACGAGCGGAACCCCCAGAGCAGTACTTC,CASSLRAEPPEQYF
TRBD2,.,TRBV6-1,TRBJ2-1,TGTGCCAGCAGTGAAGGGGCTAGCGGGAGTAATGAGCAGTTCTTC,CASSEGASGSNEQFF
.,.,TRBV4-2,TRBJ2-7,TGTGCCAGCAGCCAAGAGTGGTCGGTGTACGAGCAGTACTTC,CASSQEWSVYEQYF
.,.,TRBV19,TRBJ1-1,TGTGCCAGTAGTGCCTTAGGGGTAGACACTGAAGCTTTCTTT,CASSALGVDTEAFF
.,many,TRBV7-6,TRBJ2-1,TGTGCCAGCAGCTTAGCGCCTCGGGCGCCCGCCACCCTTAGCTCCTACAATGAGCAGTTCTTC,CASSLAPRAPATLSSYNEQFF
TRBD1,.,TRBV19,TRBJ2-1,TGTGCCAGTTGGACAGGGGGCGATGTGAATGAGCAGTTCTTC,CASWTGGDVNEQFF
TRBD2,few,TRBV29-1,TRBJ2-2,TGCAGCGTTGGGGCGGGAGCAACGGACGGGGAGCTGTTTTTT,CSVGAGATDGELFF
TRBD2,.,TRBV29-1,TRBJ2-7,TGCAGCGTTGAAAAGGGACTAGTTATCTCCTACGAGCAGTACTTC,CSVEKGLVISYEQYF
.,few,TRBV7-9,TRBJ2-5,TGTGCCAGCAGCCCCGGGTTTGGCAACGGGTACCAAGAGACCCAGTACTTC,CASSPGFGNGYQETQYF
.,.,TRBV7-3,TRBJ2-1,TGTGCCAGCAGCTCATCTGCGGGAAATCGGGGGCACAATGAGCAGTTCTTC,CASSSSAGNRGHNEQFF
TRBD2,.,TRBV5-1,TRBJ2-5,TGCGCCAGCAGCTTGGACGTGGGTAGCGGGAGACAGACCCAGTACTTC,CASSLDVGSGRQTQYF